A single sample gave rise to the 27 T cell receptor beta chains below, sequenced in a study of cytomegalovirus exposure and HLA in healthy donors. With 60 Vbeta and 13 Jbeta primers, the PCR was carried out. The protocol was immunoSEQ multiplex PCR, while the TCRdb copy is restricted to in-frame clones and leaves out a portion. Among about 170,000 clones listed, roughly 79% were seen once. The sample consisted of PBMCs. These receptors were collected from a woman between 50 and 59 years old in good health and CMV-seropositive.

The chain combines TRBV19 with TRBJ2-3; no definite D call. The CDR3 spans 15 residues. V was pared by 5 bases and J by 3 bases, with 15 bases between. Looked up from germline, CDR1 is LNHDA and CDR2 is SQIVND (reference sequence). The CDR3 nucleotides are TGTGCCAGTAGTCCTCAGGCCCTTGGAACAGATACGCAGTATTTT. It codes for CASSPQALGTDTQYF.

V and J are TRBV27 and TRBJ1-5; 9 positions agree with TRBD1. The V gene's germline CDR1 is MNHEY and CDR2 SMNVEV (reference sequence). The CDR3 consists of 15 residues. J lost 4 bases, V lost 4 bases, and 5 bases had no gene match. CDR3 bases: TGTGCCAGCAGTTCCACAGGGGGCGCAAATCAGCCCCAGCATTTT. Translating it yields CASSSTGGANQPQHF.

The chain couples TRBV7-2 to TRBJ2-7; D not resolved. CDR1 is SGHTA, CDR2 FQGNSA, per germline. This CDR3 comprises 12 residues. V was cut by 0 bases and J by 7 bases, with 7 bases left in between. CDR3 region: CASSLARREQYF. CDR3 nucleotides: TGTGCCAGCAGCTTAGCCCGTCGGGAGCAGTACTTC.

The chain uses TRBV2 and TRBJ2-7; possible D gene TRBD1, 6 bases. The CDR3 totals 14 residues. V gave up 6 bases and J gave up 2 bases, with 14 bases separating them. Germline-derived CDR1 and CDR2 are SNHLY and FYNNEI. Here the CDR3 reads CASRVEQGPYEQYF. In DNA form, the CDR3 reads TGTGCCAGCAGAGTAGAGCAGGGGCCCTACGAGCAGTACTTC.

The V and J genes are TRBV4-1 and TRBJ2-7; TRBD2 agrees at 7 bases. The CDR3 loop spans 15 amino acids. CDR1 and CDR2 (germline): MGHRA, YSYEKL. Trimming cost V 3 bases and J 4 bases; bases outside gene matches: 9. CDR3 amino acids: CASSHDRDYAYEQYF. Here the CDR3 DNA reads TGCGCCAGCAGCCATGACCGGGACTACGCGTACGAGCAGTACTTC.

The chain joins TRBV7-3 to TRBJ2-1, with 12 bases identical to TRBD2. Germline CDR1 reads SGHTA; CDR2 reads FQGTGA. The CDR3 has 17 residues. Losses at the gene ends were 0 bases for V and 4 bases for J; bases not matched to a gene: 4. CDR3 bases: TGTGCCAGCAGCTTAACGGCTAGCGGGAGGGGGTACAATGAGCAGTTCTTC. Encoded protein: CASSLTASGRGYNEQFF.

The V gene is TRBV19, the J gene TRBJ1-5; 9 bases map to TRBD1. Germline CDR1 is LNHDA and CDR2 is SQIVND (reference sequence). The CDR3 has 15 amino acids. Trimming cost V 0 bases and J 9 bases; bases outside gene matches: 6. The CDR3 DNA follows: TGTGCCAGTAGTATAGAACACAGGGGGCTAGGGCCCCAGCATTTT. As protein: CASSIEHRGLGPQHF.

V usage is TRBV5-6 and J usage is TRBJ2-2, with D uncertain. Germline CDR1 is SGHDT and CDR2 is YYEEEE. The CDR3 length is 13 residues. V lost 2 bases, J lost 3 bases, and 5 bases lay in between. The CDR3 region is CASSLLYTGELFF. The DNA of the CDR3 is TGTGCCAGCAGCTTACTCTACACCGGGGAGCTGTTTTTT.

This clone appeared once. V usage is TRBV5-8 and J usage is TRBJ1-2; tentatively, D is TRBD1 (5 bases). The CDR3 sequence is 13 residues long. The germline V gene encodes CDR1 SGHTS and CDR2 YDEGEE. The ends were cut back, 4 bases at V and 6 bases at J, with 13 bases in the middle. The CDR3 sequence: CASSPKGYHGYTF. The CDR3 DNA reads TGTGCCAGCAGCCCCAAGGGGTACCATGGCTACACCTTC. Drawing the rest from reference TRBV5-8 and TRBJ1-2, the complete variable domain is EAGVTQSPTHLIKTRGQQATLRCSPISGHTSVYWYQQALGLGLQFLLWYDEGEERNRGNFPPRFSGRQFPNYSSELNVNALELEDSALYLCASSPKGYHGYTFGSGTRLTVV.

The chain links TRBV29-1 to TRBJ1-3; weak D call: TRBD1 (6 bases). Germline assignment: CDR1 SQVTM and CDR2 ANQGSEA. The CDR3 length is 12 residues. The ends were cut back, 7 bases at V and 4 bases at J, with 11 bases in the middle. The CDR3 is CSGGGQGNTIYF. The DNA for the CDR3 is TGCAGCGGTGGCGGACAGGGAAACACCATATATTTT.

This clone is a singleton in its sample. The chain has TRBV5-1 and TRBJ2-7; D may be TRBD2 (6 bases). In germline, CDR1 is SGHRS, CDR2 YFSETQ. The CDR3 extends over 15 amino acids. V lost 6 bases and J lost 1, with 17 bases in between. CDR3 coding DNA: TGCGCCAGCACCCCCGGGGGTAGCTTATCCTACGAGCAGTACTTC. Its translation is CASTPGGSLSYEQYF.

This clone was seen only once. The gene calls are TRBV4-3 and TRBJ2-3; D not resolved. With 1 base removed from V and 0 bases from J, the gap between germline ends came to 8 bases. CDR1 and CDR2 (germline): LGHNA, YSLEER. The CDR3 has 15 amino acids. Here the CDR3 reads CASSQGGLSTDTQYF. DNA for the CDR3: TGCGCCAGCAGCCAAGGCGGTCTAAGCACAGATACGCAGTATTTT.

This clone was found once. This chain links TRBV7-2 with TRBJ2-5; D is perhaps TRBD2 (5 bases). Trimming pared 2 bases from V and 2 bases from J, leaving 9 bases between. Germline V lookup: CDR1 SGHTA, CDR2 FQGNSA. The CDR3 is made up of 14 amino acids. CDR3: CASSLNRGQETQYF. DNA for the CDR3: TGTGCCAGCAGCTTAAATAGAGGGCAAGAGACCCAGTACTTC.

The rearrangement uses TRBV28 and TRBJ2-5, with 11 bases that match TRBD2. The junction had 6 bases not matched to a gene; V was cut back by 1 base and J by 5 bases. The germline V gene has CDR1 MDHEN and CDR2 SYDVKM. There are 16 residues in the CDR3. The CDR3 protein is CASSLSSGGRRETQYF. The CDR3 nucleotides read TGTGCCAGCAGTTTATCTAGCGGGGGGCGGAGGGAGACCCAGTACTTC.

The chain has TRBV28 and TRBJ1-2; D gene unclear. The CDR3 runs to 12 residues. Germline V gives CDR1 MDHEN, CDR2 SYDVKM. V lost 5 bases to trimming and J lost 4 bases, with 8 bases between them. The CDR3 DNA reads TGTGCCAGCAGTGCTCACTTCTATGGCTACACCTTC. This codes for CASSAHFYGYTF.

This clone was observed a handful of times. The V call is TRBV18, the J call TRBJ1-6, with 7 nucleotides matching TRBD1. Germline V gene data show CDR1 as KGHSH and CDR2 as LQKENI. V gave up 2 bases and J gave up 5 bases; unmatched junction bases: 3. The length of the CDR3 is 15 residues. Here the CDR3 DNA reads TGTGCCAGCTCACCATACGGGACAGATAATTCACCCCTCCACTTT. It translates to CASSPYGTDNSPLHF.

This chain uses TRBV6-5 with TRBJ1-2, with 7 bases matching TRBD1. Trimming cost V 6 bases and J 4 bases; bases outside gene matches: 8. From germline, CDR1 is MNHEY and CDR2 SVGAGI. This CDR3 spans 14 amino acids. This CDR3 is CASSRTRQGYGYTF. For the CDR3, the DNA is TGTGCCAGCAGCCGAACAAGACAGGGCTATGGCTACACCTTC.

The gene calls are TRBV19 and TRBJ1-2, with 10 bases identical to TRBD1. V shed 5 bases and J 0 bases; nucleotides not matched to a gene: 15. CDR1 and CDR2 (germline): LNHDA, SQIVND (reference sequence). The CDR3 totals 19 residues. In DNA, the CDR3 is TGTGCCAGTAGTTCCCCACCCGGGACAGGGGATGGAGCTAACTATGGCTACACCTTC. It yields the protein CASSSPPGTGDGANYGYTF.

The CDR3: CASSSFPGQGNTEAFF. The CDR3 DNA reads as TGCGCCAGCAGCTCTTTTCCGGGACAGGGGAACACTGAAGCTTTCTTT. The V call is TRBV5-1, the J call TRBJ1-1; 9 bases agree with TRBD1. Germline V gives CDR1 SGHRS, CDR2 YFSETQ. The J segment lost 1 base and the V segment lost 3 bases, leaving 7 bases of the junction unmatched. The CDR3 consists of 16 residues.

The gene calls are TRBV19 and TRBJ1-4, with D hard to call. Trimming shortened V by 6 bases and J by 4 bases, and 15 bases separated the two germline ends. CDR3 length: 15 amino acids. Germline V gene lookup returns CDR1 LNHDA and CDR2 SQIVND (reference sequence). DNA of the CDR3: TGTGCCAGTAGCCCCGAGAGAACCCTTAATGAAAAACTGTTTTTT. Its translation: CASSPERTLNEKLFF.

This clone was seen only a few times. CDR3 amino acids: CASSSLFAGAIGGYEQYF. The CDR3 coding sequence is TGTGCCAGCAGCTCACTCTTCGCGGGCGCAATCGGTGGCTACGAGCAGTACTTC. The chain links TRBV7-8 to TRBJ2-7; a possible D gene is TRBD2 (5 bases). Germline CDR1 and CDR2: SGHVS and FQNEAQ. V lost 4 bases and J 3 bases, leaving 25 bases between the germline ends. This CDR3 contains 18 residues.

The CDR3 loop is CASGPPGVNTEAFF. The CDR3, as DNA: TGTGCTAGTGGTCCCCCCGGGGTGAACACTGAAGCTTTCTTT. The V and J genes are TRBV12-5 and TRBJ1-1; D is unresolved. Germline lookup yields CDR1 LGHNT and CDR2 FRNRAP. There are 14 residues in the CDR3. V was pared by 5 bases and J by 0 bases, with 10 bases between.

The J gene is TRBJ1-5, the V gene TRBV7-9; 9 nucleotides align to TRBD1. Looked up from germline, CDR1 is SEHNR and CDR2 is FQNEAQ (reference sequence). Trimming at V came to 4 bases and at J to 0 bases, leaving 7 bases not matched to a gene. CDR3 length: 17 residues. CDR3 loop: CASSSTGGAGSNQPQHF. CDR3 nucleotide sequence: TGTGCCAGCAGCTCTACAGGGGGCGCAGGTAGCAATCAGCCCCAGCATTTT.

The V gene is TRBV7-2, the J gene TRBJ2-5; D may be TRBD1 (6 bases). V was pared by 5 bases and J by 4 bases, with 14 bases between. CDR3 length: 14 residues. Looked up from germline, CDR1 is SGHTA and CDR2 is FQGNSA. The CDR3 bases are TGTGCCAGCAGCCTACAGGGTTTTGGAGAGACCCAGTACTTC. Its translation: CASSLQGFGETQYF.

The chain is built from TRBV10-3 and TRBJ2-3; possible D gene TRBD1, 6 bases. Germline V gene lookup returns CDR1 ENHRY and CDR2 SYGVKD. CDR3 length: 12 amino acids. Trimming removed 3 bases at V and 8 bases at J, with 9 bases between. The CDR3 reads CAISDQGPTQYF. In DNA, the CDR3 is TGTGCCATCAGTGATCAGGGGCCTACGCAGTATTTT.

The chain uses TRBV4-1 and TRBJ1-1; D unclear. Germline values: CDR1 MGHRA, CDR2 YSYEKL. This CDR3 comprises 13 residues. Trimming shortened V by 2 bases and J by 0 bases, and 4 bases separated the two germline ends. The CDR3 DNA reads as TGCGCCAGCAGCCAACTATTGAACACTGAAGCTTTCTTT. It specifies CASSQLLNTEAFF.

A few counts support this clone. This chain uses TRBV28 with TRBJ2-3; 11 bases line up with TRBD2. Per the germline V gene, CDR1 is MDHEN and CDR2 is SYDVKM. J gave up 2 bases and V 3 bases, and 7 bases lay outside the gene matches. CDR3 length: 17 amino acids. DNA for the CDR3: TGTGCCAGCAGTTTTAGGACTAGCGGGCATTCCACAGATACGCAGTATTTT. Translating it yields CASSFRTSGHSTDTQYF.